These T cell receptor beta chains were read from a single sample in a study of T-cell memory formation after mild COVID-19. Using its own MiXCR run on the 5' RACE reads, TCRdb lists one record per CDR3 protein. This table holds 100,000 or so distinct CDR3 sequences, 8.5% to 14% found once. The source material was PBMCs or a T cell subset sorted from them (not recorded which). The receptors originated from a man aged 18 to 29 who had mild COVID-19 (a few samples of this study predate the infection). Cell type and time point are not known. Each CDR3 is given with its conserved first and last residue. The D gene is left open where the match is weak. Not all rows give a size; the values are once, few, many and, for expanded clones, a class.

d_call	v_call	clone_size	j_call	cdr3_aa	cdr3_nt
TRBD2	TRBV20-1	few	TRBJ2-3	CSAPAGLAGGESTDTQYF	TGCAGTGCTCCGGCTGGACTAGCGGGGGGGGAAAGCACAGATACGCAGTATTTT
.	TRBV9	.	TRBJ2-7	CASSATDSYEQYF	TGTGCCAGCAGCGCGACAGATTCCTACGAGCAGTACTTC
.	TRBV4-1	few	TRBJ2-1	CASSQFGAMARGEQFF	TGCGCCAGCAGCCAATTCGGTGCGATGGCACGGGGTGAGCAGTTCTTC
.	TRBV12-3/TRBV12-4	many	TRBJ2-2	CASSSPGELFF	TGTGCCAGCTCCTCCCCCGGGGAGCTGTTTTTT
.	TRBV4-1	.	TRBJ2-7	CASSQQETAYYEQYF	TGCGCCAGCAGCCAGCAGGAGACAGCTTACTACGAGCAGTACTTC
TRBD1	TRBV7-9	.	TRBJ2-7	CASSLRQGAYEQYF	TGTGCCAGCAGCTTACGACAGGGGGCCTACGAGCAGTACTTC
.	TRBV5-1	.	TRBJ2-2	CASSIPQRTGELFF	TGCGCCAGCAGCATCCCCCAGAGAACCGGGGAGCTGTTTTTT
.	TRBV4-1	few	TRBJ1-1	CASSSQDGQVNTEAFF	TGCGCCAGCAGCTCCCAGGACGGGCAGGTCAACACTGAAGCTTTCTTT
.	TRBV7-7	.	TRBJ2-5	CASSLSSGGRETQYF	TGTGCTAGCAGCTTATCCTCCGGAGGGAGGGAGACCCAGTACTTC
.	TRBV25-1	.	TRBJ2-5	CASYEEGRPETQYF	TGTGCCAGCTATGAAGAGGGAAGGCCGGAGACCCAGTACTTC
TRBD2	TRBV6-2/TRBV6-3	many	TRBJ2-1	CASSPGLAAGEQFF	TGTGCCAGCAGTCCCGGACTAGCAGCAGGAGAGCAGTTCTTC
.	TRBV5-1	.	TRBJ1-2	CASSPRYPTRYGYTF	TGCGCCAGCAGCCCACGCTACCCCACACGATATGGCTACACCTTC
TRBD1	TRBV11-2	once	TRBJ2-7	CASSMGQGYEQYF	TGTGCCAGCAGCATGGGACAGGGGTACGAGCAGTACTTC
.	TRBV9	few	TRBJ2-7	CASSVGQSGYEQYF	TGTGCCAGCAGCGTAGGCCAGTCAGGCTACGAGCAGTACTTC
.	TRBV5-1	many	TRBJ1-2	CASSAGTGYGYTF	TGCGCCAGCAGCGCCGGGACGGGTTATGGCTACACCTTC
.	TRBV12-3/TRBV12-4	.	TRBJ1-4	CASTHGGEEKLFF	TGTGCCAGCACTCACGGCGGGGAGGAAAAACTGTTTTTT
.	TRBV5-1	many	TRBJ2-3	CASSPAVFTENTQYF	TGCGCCAGTAGCCCAGCAGTGTTCACCGAAAATACGCAGTATTTT
TRBD2	TRBV20-1	medium-sized	TRBJ2-5	CSATGLADQETQYF	TGCAGTGCAACAGGACTAGCGGACCAAGAGACCCAGTACTTC
TRBD1	TRBV7-9	many	TRBJ2-7	CASSSERQGASYEQYF	TGTGCCAGCAGCTCCGAGCGGCAGGGGGCTTCCTACGAGCAGTACTTC
.	TRBV20-1	few	TRBJ1-2	CSARDLGRSGSGYTF	TGCAGTGCTAGAGATCTGGGCAGATCGGGAAGTGGCTACACCTTC
TRBD2	TRBV12-3/TRBV12-4	.	TRBJ2-3	CASSLISGGATDTQYF	TGTGCCAGCAGTCTGATTAGCGGGGGGGCTACAGATACGCAGTATTTT